The sequence of this T cell receptor beta chain was determined in a study of T cells after yellow fever vaccination. Study-level findings and limits: Clonotypes appearing in both CD4 and CD8 compartments existed, and their share was small.

Regarding this clonotype: Its antigen is unknown.

A 5'RACE template-switching step, the method used to make TCR cDNA, added a universal primer site and UMIs. Each CDR3 protein gets one entry after TCRdb re-called the 5' RACE reads with MiXCR. The table has fewer than 650,000 distinct CDR3 sequences, 21% seen once. This receptor was identified in a man aged 18 to 29 who received the YFV17D yellow fever vaccine. Sequences were derived from PBMCs, sampled approximately 22 days after the first yellow fever vaccination.

The CDR3 DNA reads as TGCAGTGCCCCGGACAGGAATCAGCCCCAGCATTTT. Amino acid sequence: CSAPDRNQPQHF. The V and J genes are TRBV20-1 and TRBJ1-5; TRBD1 aligns across 7 bases. V was clipped by 6 bases and J by 4 bases; unmatched bases: 3. In germline, CDR1 is DFQATT, CDR2 SNEGSKA (reference sequence). This CDR3 spans 12 amino acids.